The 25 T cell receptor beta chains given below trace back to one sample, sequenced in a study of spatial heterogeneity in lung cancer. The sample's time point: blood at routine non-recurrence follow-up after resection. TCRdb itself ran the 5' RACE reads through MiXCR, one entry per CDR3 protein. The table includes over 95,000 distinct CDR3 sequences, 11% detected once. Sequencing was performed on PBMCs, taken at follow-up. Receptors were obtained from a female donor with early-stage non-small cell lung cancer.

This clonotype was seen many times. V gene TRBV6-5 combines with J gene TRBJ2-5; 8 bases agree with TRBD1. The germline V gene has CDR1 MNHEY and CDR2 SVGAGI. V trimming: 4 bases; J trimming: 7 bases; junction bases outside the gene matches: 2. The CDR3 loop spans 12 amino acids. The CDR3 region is CASSSGGGTQYF. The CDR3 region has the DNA TGTGCCAGCAGTTCAGGGGGCGGGACCCAGTACTTC.

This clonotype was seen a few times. The CDR3 loop reads CATQGGSISTDTQYF. The CDR3 bases are TGTGCCACTCAAGGGGGGAGTATCAGCACAGATACGCAGTATTTT. This rearrangement joins TRBV11-3 to TRBJ2-3; D is possibly TRBD1 or TRBD2 (6 bases each). The CDR3 extends over 15 amino acids. Between the trimmed V and J ends, which lost 10 bases and 0 bases, there was a span of 17 bases. Germline V gene data show CDR1 as SGHNT and CDR2 as YENEEA. Combining the CDR3 with reference TRBV11-3 and TRBJ2-3 gives the whole variable domain EAGVVQSPRYKIIEKKQPVAFWCNPISGHNTLYWYLQNLGQGPELLIRYENEEAVDDSQLPKDRFSAERLKGVDSTLKIQPAELGDSAVYLCATQGGSISTDTQYFGPGTRLTVL.

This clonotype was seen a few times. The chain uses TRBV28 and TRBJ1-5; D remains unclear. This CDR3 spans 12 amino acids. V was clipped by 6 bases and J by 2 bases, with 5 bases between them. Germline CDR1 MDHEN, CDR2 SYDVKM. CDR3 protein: CASRRGNQPQHF. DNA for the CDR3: TGTGCCAGCAGGAGAGGCAATCAGCCCCAGCATTTT. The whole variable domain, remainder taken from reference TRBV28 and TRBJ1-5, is DVKVTQSSRYLVKRTGEKVFLECVQDMDHENMFWYRQDPGLGLRLIYFSYDVKMKEKGDIPEGYSVSREKKERFSLILESASTNQTSMYLCASRRGNQPQHFGDGTRLSIL.

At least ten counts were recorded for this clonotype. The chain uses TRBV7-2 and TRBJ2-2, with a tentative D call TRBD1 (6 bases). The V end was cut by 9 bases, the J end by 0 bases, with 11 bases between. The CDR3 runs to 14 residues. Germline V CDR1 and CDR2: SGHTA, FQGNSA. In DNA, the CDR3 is TGTGCCAGTCGGACAGCGACGAACACCGGGGAGCTGTTTTTT. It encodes CASRTATNTGELFF.

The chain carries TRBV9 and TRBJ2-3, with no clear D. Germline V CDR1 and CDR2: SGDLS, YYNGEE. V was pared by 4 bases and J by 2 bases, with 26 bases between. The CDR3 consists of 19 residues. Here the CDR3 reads CASSSRTGPSYFNTDTQYF. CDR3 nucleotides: TGTGCCAGCAGCTCAAGGACCGGGCCCAGCTATTTCAACACAGATACGCAGTATTTT.

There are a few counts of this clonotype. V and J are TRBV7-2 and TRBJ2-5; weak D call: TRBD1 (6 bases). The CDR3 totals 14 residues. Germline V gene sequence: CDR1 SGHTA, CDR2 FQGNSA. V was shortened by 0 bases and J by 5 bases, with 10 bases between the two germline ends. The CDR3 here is CASSLAGARETQYF. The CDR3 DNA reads TGTGCCAGCAGCTTAGCGGGGGCCCGGGAGACCCAGTACTTC. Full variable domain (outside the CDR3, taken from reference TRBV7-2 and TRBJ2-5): GAGVSQSPSNKVTEKGKDVELRCDPISGHTALYWYRQSLGQGLEFLIYFQGNSAPDKSGLPSDRFSAERTGGSVSTLTIQRTQQEDSAVYLCASSLAGARETQYFGPGTRLLVL.

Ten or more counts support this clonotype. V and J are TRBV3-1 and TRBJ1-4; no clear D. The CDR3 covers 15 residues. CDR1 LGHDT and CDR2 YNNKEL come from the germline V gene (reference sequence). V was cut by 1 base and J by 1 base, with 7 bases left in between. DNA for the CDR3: TGTGCCAGCAGCCAAGGAGCCAGAACTAATGAAAAACTGTTTTTT. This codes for CASSQGARTNEKLFF.

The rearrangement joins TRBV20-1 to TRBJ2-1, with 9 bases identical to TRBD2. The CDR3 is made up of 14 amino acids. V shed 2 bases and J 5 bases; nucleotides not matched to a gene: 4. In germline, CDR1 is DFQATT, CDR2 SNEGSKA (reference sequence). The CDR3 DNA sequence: TGCAGTGCTAGATATAGCGGGAGAAACAATGAGCAGTTCTTC. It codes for CSARYSGRNNEQFF.

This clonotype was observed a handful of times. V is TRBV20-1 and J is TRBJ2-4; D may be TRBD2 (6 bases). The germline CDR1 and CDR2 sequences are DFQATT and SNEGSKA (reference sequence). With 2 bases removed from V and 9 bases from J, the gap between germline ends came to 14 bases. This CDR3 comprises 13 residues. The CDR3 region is CSARWGELAIQYF. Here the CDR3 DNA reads TGCAGTGCTAGATGGGGGGAATTGGCCATTCAGTACTTC.

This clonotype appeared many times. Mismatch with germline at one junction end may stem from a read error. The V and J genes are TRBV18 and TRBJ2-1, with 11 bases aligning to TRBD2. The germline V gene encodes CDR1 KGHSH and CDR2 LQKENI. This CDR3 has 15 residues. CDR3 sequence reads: CASLPTSGSMNEQFF. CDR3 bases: TGTGCCAGCTTACCAACTAGCGGGAGCATGAATGAGCAGTTCTTC. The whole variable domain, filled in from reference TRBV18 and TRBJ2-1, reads NAGVMQNPRHLVRRRGQEARLRCSPMKGHSHVYWYRQLPEEGLKFMVYLQKENIIDESGMPKERFSAEFPKEGPSILRIQQVVRGDSAAYFCASLPTSGSMNEQFFGPGTRLTVL.

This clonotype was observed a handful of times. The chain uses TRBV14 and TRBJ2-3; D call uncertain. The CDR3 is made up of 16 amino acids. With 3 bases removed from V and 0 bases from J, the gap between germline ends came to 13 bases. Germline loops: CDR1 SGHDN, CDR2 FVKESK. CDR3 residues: CASSHRVGRSTDTQYF. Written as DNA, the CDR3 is TGTGCCAGCAGCCATAGGGTCGGACGCAGCACAGATACGCAGTATTTT.

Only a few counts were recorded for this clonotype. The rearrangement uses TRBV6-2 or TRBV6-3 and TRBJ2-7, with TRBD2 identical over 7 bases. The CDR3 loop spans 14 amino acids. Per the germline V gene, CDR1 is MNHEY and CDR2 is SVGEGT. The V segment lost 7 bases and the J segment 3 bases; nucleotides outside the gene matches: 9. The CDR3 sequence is CASIPGGSYYEQYF. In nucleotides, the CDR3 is TGTGCCAGCATTCCAGGCGGGAGTTACTACGAGCAGTACTTC.

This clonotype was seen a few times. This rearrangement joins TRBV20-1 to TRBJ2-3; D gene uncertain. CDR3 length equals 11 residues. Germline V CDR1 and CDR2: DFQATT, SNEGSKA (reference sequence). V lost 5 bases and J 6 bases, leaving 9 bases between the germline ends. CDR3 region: CSAGQADTQYF. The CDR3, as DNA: TGCAGTGCTGGTCAGGCGGATACGCAGTATTTT.

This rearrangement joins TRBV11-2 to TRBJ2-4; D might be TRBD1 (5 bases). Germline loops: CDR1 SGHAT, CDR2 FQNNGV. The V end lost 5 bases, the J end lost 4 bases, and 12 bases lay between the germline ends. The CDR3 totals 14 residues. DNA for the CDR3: TGTGCCAGCAGCCAGGGAAACAGTAAAAACATTCAGTACTTC. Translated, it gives CASSQGNSKNIQYF.

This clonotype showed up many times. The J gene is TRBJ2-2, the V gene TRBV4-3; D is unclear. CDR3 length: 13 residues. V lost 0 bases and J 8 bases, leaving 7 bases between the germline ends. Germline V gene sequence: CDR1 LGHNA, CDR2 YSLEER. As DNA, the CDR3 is TGCGCCAGCAGCCAAGATTTGGGGGGGGAGCTGTTTTTT. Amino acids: CASSQDLGGELFF.

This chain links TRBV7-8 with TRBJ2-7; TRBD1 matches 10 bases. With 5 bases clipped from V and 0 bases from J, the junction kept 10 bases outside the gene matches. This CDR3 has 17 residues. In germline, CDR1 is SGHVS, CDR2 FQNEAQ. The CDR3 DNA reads TGTGCCAGCAGCCCCCGGACAGGGGGGATCAGCTCCTACGAGCAGTACTTC. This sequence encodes CASSPRTGGISSYEQYF.

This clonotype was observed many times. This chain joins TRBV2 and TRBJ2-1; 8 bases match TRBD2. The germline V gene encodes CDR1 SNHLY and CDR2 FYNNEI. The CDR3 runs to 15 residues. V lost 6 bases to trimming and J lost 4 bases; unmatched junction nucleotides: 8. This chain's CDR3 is CASRLTSGPYNEQFF. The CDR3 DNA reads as TGTGCCAGCAGACTCACTAGCGGACCTTACAATGAGCAGTTCTTC.

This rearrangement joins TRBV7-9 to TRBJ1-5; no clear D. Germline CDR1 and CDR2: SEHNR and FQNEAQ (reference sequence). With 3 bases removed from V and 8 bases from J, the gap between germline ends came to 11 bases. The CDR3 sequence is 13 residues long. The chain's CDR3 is CASSFRDSEPQHF. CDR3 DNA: TGTGCCAGCAGCTTTCGCGACTCCGAGCCCCAGCATTTT.

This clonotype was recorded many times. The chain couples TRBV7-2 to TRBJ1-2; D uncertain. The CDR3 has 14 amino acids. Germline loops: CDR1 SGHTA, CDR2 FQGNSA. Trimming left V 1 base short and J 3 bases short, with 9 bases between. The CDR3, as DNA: TGTGCCAGCAGCTTAGGCCCGGGATACTATGGCTACACCTTC. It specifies CASSLGPGYYGYTF.

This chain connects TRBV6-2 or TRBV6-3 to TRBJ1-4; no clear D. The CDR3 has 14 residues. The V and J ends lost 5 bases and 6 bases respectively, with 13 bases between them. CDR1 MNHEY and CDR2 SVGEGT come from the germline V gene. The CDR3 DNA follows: TGTGCCAGCAGTCGACGGACGGACCATGAAAAACTGTTTTTT. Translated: CASSRRTDHEKLFF.

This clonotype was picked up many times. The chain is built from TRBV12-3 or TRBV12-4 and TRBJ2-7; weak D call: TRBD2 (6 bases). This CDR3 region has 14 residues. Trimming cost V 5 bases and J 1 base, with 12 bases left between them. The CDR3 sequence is CASSRRLVSYEQYF. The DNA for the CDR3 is TGTGCCAGCAGTCGCAGACTAGTTTCCTACGAGCAGTACTTC.

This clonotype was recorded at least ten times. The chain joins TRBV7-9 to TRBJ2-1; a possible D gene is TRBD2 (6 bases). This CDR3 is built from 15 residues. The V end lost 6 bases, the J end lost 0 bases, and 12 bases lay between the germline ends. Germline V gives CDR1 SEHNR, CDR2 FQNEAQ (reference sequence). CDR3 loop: CASRGDGGSYNEQFF. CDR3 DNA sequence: TGTGCCAGCAGGGGAGACGGGGGCTCCTACAATGAGCAGTTCTTC.

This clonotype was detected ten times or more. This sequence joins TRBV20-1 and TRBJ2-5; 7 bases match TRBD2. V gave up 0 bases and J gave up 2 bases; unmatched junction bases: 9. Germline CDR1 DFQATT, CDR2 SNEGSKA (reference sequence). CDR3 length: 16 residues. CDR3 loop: CSARDPGRPVQETQYF. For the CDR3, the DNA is TGCAGTGCTAGAGACCCCGGGAGGCCCGTTCAAGAGACCCAGTACTTC.

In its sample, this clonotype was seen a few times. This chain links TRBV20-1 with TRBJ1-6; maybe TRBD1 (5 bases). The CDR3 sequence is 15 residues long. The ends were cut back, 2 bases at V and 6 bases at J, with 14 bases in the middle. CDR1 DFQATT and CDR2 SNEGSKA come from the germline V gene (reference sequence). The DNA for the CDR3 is TGCAGTGCTAGATCACGGGACTCGGGTAATTCACCCCTCCACTTT. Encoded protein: CSARSRDSGNSPLHF.

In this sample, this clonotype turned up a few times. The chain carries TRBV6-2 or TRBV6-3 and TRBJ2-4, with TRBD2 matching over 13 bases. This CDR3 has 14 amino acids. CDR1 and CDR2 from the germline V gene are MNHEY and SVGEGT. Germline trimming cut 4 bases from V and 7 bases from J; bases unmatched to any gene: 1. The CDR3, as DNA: TGTGCCAGCAGTTTACTAGCGGGAGGGAACATTCAGTACTTC. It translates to CASSLLAGGNIQYF.